These T cell receptor beta chains were read from a single sample in a study of blood T cell repertoires in COVID-19. Assay: immunoSEQ multiplex PCR; the TCRdb copy retains only in-frame clones and omits some. The repertoire has 200,000 to 250,000 clones, roughly nine tenths of them found once; the top ten carry approximately 2.8%. Sequenced input: PBMCs or T cells enriched from blood (not recorded which). The receptors were sampled from a woman aged 45-60 years in a cohort exposed to, infected with or recovered from COVID-19 (not recorded which). Both conserved end residues are part of each CDR3. The D gene is left open where the match is weak. The size field is filled for only some rows; it gives once, few, many or a size class.

len	v_gene	d_gene	j_gene	abundance	CDR3nt	CDR3aa
15	TRBV6-5	TRBD1	TRBJ1-2	.	TGTGCCAGCAGTTACTCAGACAGGGAGGAATATGGCTACACCTTC	CASSYSDREEYGYTF
17	TRBV21-1	.	TRBJ1-5	.	TGTGCCAGCAGCACAGCAGGGGTAACGGTAAACAATCAGCCCCAGCATTTT	CASSTAGVTVNNQPQHF
17	TRBV6-1	.	TRBJ1-1	.	TGTGCCAGCAGTGAAGTCAGGTCCGAGGGGGGGCTGACTGAAGCTTTCTTT	CASSEVRSEGGLTEAFF
17	TRBV28	TRBD1	TRBJ2-3	once	TGTGCCAGCAGTTTCGACAGGGGGCGAGGGGACACAGATACGCAGTATTTT	CASSFDRGRGDTDTQYF
15	TRBV9	TRBD2	TRBJ2-1	.	TGTGCCAGCACCAAGACTAGCGGGGGGGCTGGTGAGCAGTTCTTC	CASTKTSGGAGEQFF
18	TRBV4-3	TRBD2	TRBJ2-7	.	TGCGCCAGCAGCCGCTTGACTAGCGGGGGGGCCGTTTTATACGAGCAGTACTTC	CASSRLTSGGAVLYEQYF
14	TRBV9	.	TRBJ1-2	.	TGTGCCAGCACCCGTGACCAGGGCTTCTATGGCTACACCTTC	CASTRDQGFYGYTF
17	TRBV3-1/TRBV3-2	TRBD2	TRBJ2-3	.	TGTGCCAGCAGCCAAGTCTGGCGGGGGGCCGGTACAGATACGCAGTATTTT	CASSQVWRGAGTDTQYF
17	TRBV28	TRBD1	TRBJ2-7	few	TGTGCCAGCAGTCTCCGCGCCCTCCGGGACAGGGGGTACGAGCAGTACTTC	CASSLRALRDRGYEQYF
17	TRBV9	.	TRBJ2-1	.	TGTGCCAGCAGCGTAGCCCACCTTCAGGGCACCTACAATGAGCAGTTCTTC	CASSVAHLQGTYNEQFF
15	TRBV27	TRBD2	TRBJ2-3	.	TGTGCCAGCCGCAGGGCGGGGGGCCCTACAGATACGCAGTATTTT	CASRRAGGPTDTQYF
17	TRBV5-6	.	TRBJ1-2	.	TGTGCCAGCAGCTTGGGGGGAAAGGACTGGGAGAACTATGGCTACACCTTC	CASSLGGKDWENYGYTF
15	TRBV5-1	TRBD2	TRBJ2-1	.	TGCGCCAGCAGCTTGGACGGCGGGGGGCCCATAGAGCAGTTCTTC	CASSLDGGGPIEQFF
14	TRBV28	.	TRBJ1-2	.	TGTGCCAGCAGTTTTATCGGACAGCAGTATGGCTACACCTTC	CASSFIGQQYGYTF
13	TRBV18	.	TRBJ1-1	.	TGTGCCAGCTCTCCAGACATGAACACTGAAGCTTTCTTT	CASSPDMNTEAFF
15	TRBV19	.	TRBJ1-5	once	TGTGCCAGTAGTATCGGGGGGAGCGACAATCAGCCCCAGCATTTT	CASSIGGSDNQPQHF
15	TRBV5-1	.	TRBJ1-4	.	TGCGCCAGCAGCTTGGAACCAGGGTCATTTGAAAAACTGTTTTTT	CASSLEPGSFEKLFF
13	TRBV19	.	TRBJ2-7	.	TGTGCCAGTACCACCACCGGAGGGGACGAGCAGTACTTC	CASTTTGGDEQYF
13	TRBV10-3	TRBD2	TRBJ2-7	.	TGTGCCATCAGGACCGGGGGGATTAAGGAGCAGTACTTC	CAIRTGGIKEQYF
15	TRBV6-5	.	TRBJ2-7	once	TGTGCCAGCAGTTACTCGATGCTAGCAGTGTACGAGCAGTACTTC	CASSYSMLAVYEQYF
15	TRBV6-5	TRBD1	TRBJ2-2	.	TGTGCCAGCAGTTACTCGCTACAGGGGCCTGGGGAGCTGTTTTTT	CASSYSLQGPGELFF
13	TRBV3-1/TRBV3-2	.	TRBJ1-1	.	TGTGCCAGCAGCCAAGAACTTGGGGCAGCGGCTTTCTTT	CASSQELGAAAFF
17	TRBV28	TRBD2	TRBJ2-1	.	TGTGCCAGCAGTACCCCCCTTCGCGGGAGCTCCTACAATGAGCAGTTCTTC	CASSTPLRGSSYNEQFF
14	TRBV11-2	TRBD1	TRBJ1-6	.	TGTGCCAGCAGCCCGGGACAGGGGAATTCACCCCTCCACTTT	CASSPGQGNSPLHF
14	TRBV4-1	TRBD1	TRBJ1-6	.	TGCGCCAGCAGCTCAGGGGGCGATTGGTCACCCCTCCACTTT	CASSSGGDWSPLHF
15	TRBV27	TRBD1	TRBJ2-7	few	TGTGCCAGCAAAAGAGACAGGGGAGACTCCTACGAGCAGTACTTC	CASKRDRGDSYEQYF
16	TRBV29-1	.	TRBJ1-2	once	TGCAGCGTTGTAAGGGGTAAGGGGGTACTAAACTATGGCTACACCTTC	CSVVRGKGVLNYGYTF
15	TRBV7-3	TRBD1	TRBJ1-2	.	TGTGCCAGCAGCTTTAGCGGACAGGGCGACTATGGCTACACCTTC	CASSFSGQGDYGYTF
18	TRBV4-2	TRBD2	TRBJ2-4	.	TGTGCCAGCAGCCAAGAGCCTAGCGGGGGTCTAGCCAAAAACATTCAGTACTTC	CASSQEPSGGLAKNIQYF
15	TRBV19	.	TRBJ2-1	.	TGTGCCAGTAGTGACGATACGGGTTCCTACAATGAGCAGTTCTTC	CASSDDTGSYNEQFF
16	TRBV7-2	TRBD1	TRBJ1-4	.	TGTGCCAGCAGCCCCGTCTCGGCAGGGGGTAGCGAAAAACTGTTTTTT	CASSPVSAGGSEKLFF
13	TRBV28	.	TRBJ1-2	few	TGTGCCAGCAGTCCCCGGCAGGTCTATGGCTACACCTTC	CASSPRQVYGYTF
13	TRBV27	TRBD2	TRBJ2-7	.	TGTGCCAGCAGGACTAGCGGGGGCTACGAGCAGTACTTC	CASRTSGGYEQYF
15	TRBV4-2	TRBD2	TRBJ2-5	.	TGTGCCAGCAGCCTGAGCGGGGAGGGTGGGGAGACCCAGTACTTC	CASSLSGEGGETQYF
17	TRBV9	TRBD1	TRBJ1-1	.	TGTGCCAGCAGCGCAAACAGGGGGCGGGCTTTCGTTAATGAAGCTTTCTTT	CASSANRGRAFVNEAFF
13	TRBV29-1	TRBD1	TRBJ2-3	.	TGCAGCGCGTCGACAGGGGGATCGGATACGCAGTATTTT	CSASTGGSDTQYF
15	TRBV27	.	TRBJ2-3	.	TGTGCCAGCAGTTTTGGGCAGGGGAGCACAGATACGCAGTATTTT	CASSFGQGSTDTQYF
15	TRBV6-5	.	TRBJ1-5	few	TGTGCCAGCAGTTGGGGCAGGGATAGCAATCAGCCCCAGCATTTT	CASSWGRDSNQPQHF
13	TRBV7-6	TRBD1	TRBJ2-5	.	TGTGCCAGCAGCAAAAAGGGGGCCGAGACCCAGTACTTC	CASSKKGAETQYF
13	TRBV7-9	.	TRBJ1-1	.	TGTGCCAGCAGCAAGGACAGTACTTCTGAAGCTTTCTTT	CASSKDSTSEAFF
15	TRBV18	TRBD1	TRBJ1-2	.	TGTGCCAGCTCACCTCGTGGACAGGGAAACTATGGCTACACCTTC	CASSPRGQGNYGYTF
16	TRBV7-2	TRBD2	TRBJ2-5	.	TGTGCCAGCAGATCCGTGGCTAGCGGGGGGACGGAGACCCAGTACTTC	CASRSVASGGTETQYF
17	TRBV2	TRBD1	TRBJ1-2	.	TGTGCCAGCAGTTCGAGAACCGGGACAGCCCCAAACTATGGCTACACCTTC	CASSSRTGTAPNYGYTF
17	TRBV27	TRBD2	TRBJ2-1	once	TGTGCCAGCAGTTTGGCTAGCGGGGGGTACTCCTACAATGAGCAGTTCTTC	CASSLASGGYSYNEQFF
13	TRBV2	.	TRBJ1-6	.	TGTGCCAGCAGGGGGCCTGGGGATTCACCCCTCCACTTT	CASRGPGDSPLHF
14	TRBV5-6	TRBD1	TRBJ2-1	.	TGTGCCAGCAGCTTTTTACAGGGGTTCAATGAGCAGTTCTTC	CASSFLQGFNEQFF
16	TRBV6-1	.	TRBJ2-6	.	TGTGCCAGCAGTGATCCCTTTTCTCCTGGGGCCAACGTCCTGACTTTC	CASSDPFSPGANVLTF
14	TRBV15	TRBD1	TRBJ1-5	.	TGTGCCACCAGTATTGACAGGGGTCATCAGCCCCAGCATTTT	CATSIDRGHQPQHF
15	TRBV6-2/TRBV6-3	.	TRBJ1-5	.	TGTGCCAGCAGTTACTCACAGTATAGCAATCAGCCCCAGCATTTT	CASSYSQYSNQPQHF
11	TRBV28	.	TRBJ2-7	.	TGTGCCAGCAGCGAGGGCCTCGAGCAGTACTTC	CASSEGLEQYF
12	TRBV12-3/TRBV12-4	.	TRBJ2-7	.	TGTGCCAGCAGTTCTGTAGCCTACGAGCAGTACTTC	CASSSVAYEQYF
18	TRBV19	TRBD1	TRBJ1-6	.	TGTGCCAGTAGTATGGGCTTCCCCGACAGGGGTGGGGATTCACCCCTCCACTTT	CASSMGFPDRGGDSPLHF
18	TRBV7-3	TRBD1	TRBJ1-5	few	TGTGCCAGCAGCTTAGTGCGAAAGGGACAGGGGACCCGACAGCCCCAGCATTTT	CASSLVRKGQGTRQPQHF
18	TRBV19	.	TRBJ2-6	few	TGTGCCAGTGGCTCATCGGGGGACCTATTCTCTGGGGCCAACGTCCTGACTTTC	CASGSSGDLFSGANVLTF
15	TRBV6-5	.	TRBJ2-6	.	TGTGCCAGCATACGTCCAGGGGTTGGGGCCAACGTCCTGACTTTC	CASIRPGVGANVLTF
15	TRBV24-1	TRBD1	TRBJ1-4	few	TGTGCCACCAGTGATTCCGGGACAGGGGATGAAAAACTGTTTTTT	CATSDSGTGDEKLFF
12	TRBV19	.	TRBJ1-5	.	TGTGCCAGTAGCGCGTACAGTCAGCCCCAGCATTTT	CASSAYSQPQHF